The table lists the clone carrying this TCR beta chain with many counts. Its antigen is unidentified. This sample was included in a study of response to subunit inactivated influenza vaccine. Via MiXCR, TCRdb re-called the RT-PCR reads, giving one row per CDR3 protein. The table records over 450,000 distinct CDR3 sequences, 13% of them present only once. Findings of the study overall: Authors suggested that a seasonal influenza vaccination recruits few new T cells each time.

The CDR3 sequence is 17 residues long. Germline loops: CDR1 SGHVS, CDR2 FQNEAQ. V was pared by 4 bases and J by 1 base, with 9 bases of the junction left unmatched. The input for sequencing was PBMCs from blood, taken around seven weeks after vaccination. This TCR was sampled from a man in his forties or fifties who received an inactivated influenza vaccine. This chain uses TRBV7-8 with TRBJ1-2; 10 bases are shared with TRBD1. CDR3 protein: CASSSGTGATLNYGYTF. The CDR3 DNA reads TGTGCCAGCAGCTCCGGGACAGGGGCCACCCTTAACTATGGCTACACCTTC.